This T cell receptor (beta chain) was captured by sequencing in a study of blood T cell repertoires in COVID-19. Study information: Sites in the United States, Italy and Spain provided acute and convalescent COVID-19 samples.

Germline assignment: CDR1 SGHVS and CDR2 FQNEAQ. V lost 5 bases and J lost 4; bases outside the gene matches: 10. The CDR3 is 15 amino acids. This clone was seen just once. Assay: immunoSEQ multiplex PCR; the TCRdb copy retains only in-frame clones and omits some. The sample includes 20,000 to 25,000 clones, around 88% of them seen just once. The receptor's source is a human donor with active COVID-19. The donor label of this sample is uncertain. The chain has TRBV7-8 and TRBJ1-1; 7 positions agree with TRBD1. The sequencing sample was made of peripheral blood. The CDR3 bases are TGTGCCAGCAGCGTCAGACAGGGAGGTCCCACTGAAGCTTTCTTT. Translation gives CASSVRQGGPTEAFF. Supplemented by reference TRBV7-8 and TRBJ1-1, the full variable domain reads GAGVSQSPRYKVAKRGQDVALRCDPISGHVSLFWYQQALGQGPEFLTYFQNEAQLDKSGLPSDRFFAERPEGSVSTLKIQRTQQEDSAVYLCASSVRQGGPTEAFFGQGTRLTVV.